This TCR beta chain was obtained from a study of Ad26.COV2.S vaccination and SARS-CoV-2 variants. Clones were read by immunoSEQ multiplex PCR, and TCRdb kept only the in-frame ones, dropping some. The repertoire holds under 600,000 clones, with 89% as singletons. The CDR3 is 14 amino acids. Trimming cost V 4 bases and J 7 bases, with 14 bases left between them. CDR1 and CDR2 (germline): LGHNA, YNFKEQ. This sample's treatment: over 15 received Ad26.COV2.S at low or high dose, single or two shots; 5 received placebo; per-sample allocation not given. Samples analyzed were those drawn on day 63 after the first vaccine or placebo injection.

V and J are TRBV4-2 and TRBJ1-5; no clear D gene. This TCR was sampled from a person between 18 and 59 years old who received the Ad26.COV2.S COVID-19 vaccine or a placebo. The sequencing here drew on peripheral blood, taken in a trial of Ad26.COV2.S vaccine versus placebo. The CDR3 reads CASSPLSTRQPQHF. CDR3 coding DNA: TGTGCCAGCAGCCCCCTCTCCACTAGGCAGCCCCAGCATTTT.